This T cell receptor (beta chain) was captured by sequencing in a study of blood T cell repertoires in COVID-19. In the study overall: Sites in the United States, Italy and Spain provided acute and convalescent COVID-19 samples.

Authors' analysis steps: Amplification of reference gene primers provided the estimated nucleated cell counts. Libraries were prepared by immunoSEQ multiplex PCR; TCRdb keeps only in-frame clonotypes and omits some of them. D and trimming were read from the DNA, whereas the V and J calls and clone size are those reported in that table. Of approximately 130,000 clones in the sample, around 76% are singletons; the top ten hold less than 14%. Trimming removed 0 bases at V and 4 bases at J, with 4 bases between. The CDR3 totals 11 residues. CDR1 GTSNPN and CDR2 SVGIG come from the germline V gene (reference sequence).

The chain is built from TRBV30 and TRBJ2-7; D is unclear. The source of this sequence is a human donor in a cohort sampled during active COVID-19. Source material: peripheral blood. In DNA, the CDR3 is TGTGCCTGGAGTGTACAGTACGAGCAGTACTTC. Its protein product is CAWSVQYEQYF.